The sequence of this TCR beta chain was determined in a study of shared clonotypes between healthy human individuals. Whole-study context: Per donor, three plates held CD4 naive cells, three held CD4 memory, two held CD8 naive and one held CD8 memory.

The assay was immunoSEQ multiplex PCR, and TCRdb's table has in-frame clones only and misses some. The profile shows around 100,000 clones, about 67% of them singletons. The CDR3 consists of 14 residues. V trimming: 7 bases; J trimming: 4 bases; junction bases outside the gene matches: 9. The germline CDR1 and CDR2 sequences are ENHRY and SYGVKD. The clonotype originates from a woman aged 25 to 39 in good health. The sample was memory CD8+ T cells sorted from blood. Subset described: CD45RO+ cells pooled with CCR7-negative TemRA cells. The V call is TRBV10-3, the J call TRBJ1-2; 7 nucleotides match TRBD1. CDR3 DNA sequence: TGTGCCATCACCCCCGGGACAGATGCCTATGGCTACACCTTC. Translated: CAITPGTDAYGYTF.